These 6 T cell receptor beta chains were sequenced from one sample in a study of Ad26.COV2.S vaccination and SARS-CoV-2 variants. Treatment given: around 19 received Ad26.COV2.S at low or high dose, single or two shots; several received placebo; per-sample allocation not given. Vaccine and placebo recipients were sampled on day 63 after the first injection. Sequencing was performed with immunoSEQ multiplex PCR; in TCRdb, only in-frame clones are kept and a portion is missing. The sample carries about 480,000 clones, 70% to 90% recorded once. The sample was peripheral blood, taken in a trial of Ad26.COV2.S vaccine versus placebo. The receptors shown here come from a person between 18 and 65 years old who received the Ad26.COV2.S COVID-19 vaccine or a placebo.

V is TRBV3-1 (or the pseudogene TRBV3-2) and J is TRBJ2-1; the match to TRBD2 covers 8 bases. V gave up 4 bases and J gave up 9 bases; unmatched junction bases: 2. CDR3 size: 12 residues. Germline V gene data show CDR1 as LGHDT and CDR2 as YNNKEL (reference sequence). Here the CDR3 DNA reads TGTGCCAGCAGCCTACGGGGGGGTGAGCAGTTCTTC. Translation: CASSLRGGEQFF.

Comments on this clone: The junction does not match germline at one end; this may be a read error. The rearrangement joins TRBV19 to TRBJ2-1, with a tentative D call TRBD1 (6 bases). CDR3 length: 15 residues. Germline CDR1 is LNHDA and CDR2 is SQIVND (reference sequence). This CDR3 reads CASRIAKGGEDEQFF. The CDR3 DNA is TGTGCCAGTAGGATAGCCAAAGGGGGTGAAGATGAGCAGTTCTTC.

This sequence joins TRBV7-9 and TRBJ1-1; D unresolved. Germline V lookup: CDR1 SEHNR, CDR2 FQNEAQ (reference sequence). The V end lost 8 bases, the J end lost 1 base, and 14 bases lay between the germline ends. The CDR3 runs to 14 residues. The CDR3 protein is CASRQSGENTEAFF. The CDR3 DNA reads as TGTGCCAGCCGCCAAAGCGGAGAGAACACTGAAGCTTTCTTT.

The chain is built from TRBV6-2 or TRBV6-3 and TRBJ1-1; 7 nucleotides agree with TRBD1. This CDR3 contains 15 residues. Germline loops: CDR1 MNHEY, CDR2 SVGEGT. The trim removed 2 bases at V and 0 bases at J, leaving 3 bases unmatched. CDR3 protein: CASSYPDRVNTEAFF. CDR3 DNA sequence: TGTGCCAGCAGTTACCCCGACAGGGTGAACACTGAAGCTTTCTTT.

This clone was detected a few times. For the CDR3, the DNA is TGTGCCAGCAGCGTAGCGGCGGACACCGGGGAGCTGTTTTTT. Amino acids: CASSVAADTGELFF. The chain carries TRBV9 and TRBJ2-2, with unresolved D. This CDR3 spans 14 amino acids. V gave up 0 bases and J gave up 3 bases, with 6 bases separating them. CDR1 is SGDLS and CDR2 is YYNGEE in the germline V gene.

The rearrangement links TRBV4-1 to TRBJ1-1; weak D call: TRBD1 (5 bases). V shed 7 bases and J shed 8 bases, with 17 bases lying between them. The germline V gene encodes CDR1 MGHRA and CDR2 YSYEKL. The CDR3 has 13 residues. The CDR3 loop reads CASTPRDGHEAFF. The CDR3, as DNA: TGCGCCAGCACCCCCCGGGACGGCCACGAAGCTTTCTTT.